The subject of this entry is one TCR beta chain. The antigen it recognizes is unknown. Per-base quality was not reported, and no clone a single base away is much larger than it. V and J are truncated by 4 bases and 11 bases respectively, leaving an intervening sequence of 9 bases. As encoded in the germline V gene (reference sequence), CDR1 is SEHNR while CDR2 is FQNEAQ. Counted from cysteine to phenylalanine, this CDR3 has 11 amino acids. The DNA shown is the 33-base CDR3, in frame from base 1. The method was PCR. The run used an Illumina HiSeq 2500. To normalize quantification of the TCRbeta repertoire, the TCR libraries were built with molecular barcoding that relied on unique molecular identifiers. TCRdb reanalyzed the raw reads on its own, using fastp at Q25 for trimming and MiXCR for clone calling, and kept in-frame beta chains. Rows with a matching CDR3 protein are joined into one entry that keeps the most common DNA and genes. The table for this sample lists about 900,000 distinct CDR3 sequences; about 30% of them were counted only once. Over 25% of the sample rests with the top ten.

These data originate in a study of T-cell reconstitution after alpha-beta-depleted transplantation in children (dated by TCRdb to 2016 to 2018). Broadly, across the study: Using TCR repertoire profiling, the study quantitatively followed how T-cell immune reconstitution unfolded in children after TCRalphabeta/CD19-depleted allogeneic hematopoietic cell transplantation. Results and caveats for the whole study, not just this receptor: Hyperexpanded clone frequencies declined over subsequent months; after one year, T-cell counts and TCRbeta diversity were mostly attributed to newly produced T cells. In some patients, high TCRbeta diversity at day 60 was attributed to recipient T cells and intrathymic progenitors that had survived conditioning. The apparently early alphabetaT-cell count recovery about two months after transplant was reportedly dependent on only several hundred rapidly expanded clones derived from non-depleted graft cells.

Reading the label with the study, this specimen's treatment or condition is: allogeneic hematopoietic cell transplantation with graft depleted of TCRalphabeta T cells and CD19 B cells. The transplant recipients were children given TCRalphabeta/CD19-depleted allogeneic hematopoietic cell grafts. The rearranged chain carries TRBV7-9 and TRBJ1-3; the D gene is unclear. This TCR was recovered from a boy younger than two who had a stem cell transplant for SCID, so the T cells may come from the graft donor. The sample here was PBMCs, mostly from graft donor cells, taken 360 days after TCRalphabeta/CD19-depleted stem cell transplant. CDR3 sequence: CASSWNASIYF. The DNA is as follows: TGTGCCAGCAGCTGGAATGCGTCCATATATTTT.